This TCR beta chain stems from a study of graft-versus-host responses after intestinal transplantation. Whole-study context: Multivisceral, liver-intestinal, or isolated intestinal transplants were performed in recipients. The study gave all recipients anti-thymocyte globulin induction, then tacrolimus and steroids for about 3 years.

This clone was picked up one time. The antigen is not known. Method: immunoSEQ multiplex PCR; TCRdb's copy keeps in-frame clones and lacks some. Of around 100,000 clones in the sample, roughly 90% were seen once. CDR1 KGHSH and CDR2 LQKENI come from the germline V gene. The trim removed 4 bases at V and 7 bases at J, leaving 8 bases unmatched. The length of the CDR3 is 15 residues. Findings of the study overall: GvH clones were found in recipient marrow; some appeared first in ileum or blood.

The material was unstimulated CD4+ T cells sorted from spleen or lymph node cells, obtained before transplant. The chain uses TRBV18 and TRBJ2-2; 8 nucleotides align to TRBD1. The sequence came from a human donor who was the organ donor for an intestinal transplant. The CDR3 DNA reads as TGTGCCAGCTCACTTCGACAGGGGTCCGACGGGGAGCTGTTTTTT. Translating it yields CASSLRQGSDGELFF.